This T cell receptor beta chain was recorded in a study of shared clonotypes between healthy human individuals. Only in-frame clones appear in the TCRdb table, and some are missing; sequencing was by immunoSEQ multiplex PCR. The sample holds 600,000 to 750,000 clones, just under 75% seen once. The V gene end was trimmed by 4 bases and the J gene end by 1 base; junction bases not matched to a gene: 3. Germline CDR1 and CDR2: MNHNS and SASEGT. CDR3 length: 15 residues. Whole-study results and caveats: Generation probabilities were higher for clonotypes shared across all four sorted-subset donors than for unshared ones.

Points on this clone: Its antigen is currently unknown.

The V call is TRBV6-1, the J call TRBJ2-1; 8 bases line up with TRBD2. Material for sequencing was memory CD4+ T cells sorted from blood. Noted subset: CD45RA-negative fraction. This receptor was obtained from a woman younger than 45 in good health. The CDR3 DNA follows: TGTGCCAGCAGTGCTACTAGCGGTTCCTACAATGAGCAGTTCTTC. The encoded protein is CASSATSGSYNEQFF.